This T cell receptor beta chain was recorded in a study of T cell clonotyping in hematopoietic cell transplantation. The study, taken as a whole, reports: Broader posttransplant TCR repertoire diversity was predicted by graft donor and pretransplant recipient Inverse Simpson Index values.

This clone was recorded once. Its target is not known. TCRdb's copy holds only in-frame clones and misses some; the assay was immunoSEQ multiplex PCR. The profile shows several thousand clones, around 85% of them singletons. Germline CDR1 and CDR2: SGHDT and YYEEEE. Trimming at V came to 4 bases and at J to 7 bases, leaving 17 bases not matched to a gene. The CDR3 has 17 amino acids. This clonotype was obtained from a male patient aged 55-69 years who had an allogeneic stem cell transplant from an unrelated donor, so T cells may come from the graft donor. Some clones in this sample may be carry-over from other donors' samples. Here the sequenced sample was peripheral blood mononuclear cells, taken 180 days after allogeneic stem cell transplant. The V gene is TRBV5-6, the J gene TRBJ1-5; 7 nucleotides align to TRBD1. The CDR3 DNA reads TGTGCCAGCAGCATAACTTTTGGGGGACAGCGGGGGCAGCCCCAGCATTTT. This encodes CASSITFGGQRGQPQHF.